This TCR beta chain was found in a study of technical replicates of blood from a few donors. Sequencing was performed with immunoSEQ multiplex PCR; in TCRdb, only in-frame clones are kept and a portion is missing. The repertoire consists of tens of thousands of clones, with roughly 86% occurring once and the leading ten covering more than 4%. CDR3 size: 15 residues. Trimming cost V 0 bases and J 5 bases, with 10 bases left between them. The germline gives CDR1 LGHNA, CDR2 YSLEER. The V and J genes are TRBV4-3 and TRBJ1-4; D is undetermined. The sample taken for sequencing was PBMCs. The source of this sequence is a human donor in good health. Some clones in this sample may be carry-over from other donors' samples. The CDR3 protein is CASSQDLQINEKLFF. Written as DNA, the CDR3 is TGCGCCAGCAGCCAAGATTTGCAGATAAATGAAAAACTGTTTTTT.